One sample yielded the 7 T cell receptor beta chains listed below, sequenced in a study of beta chain features in type 1 diabetes. Expressed TCRB transcripts were sequenced after all isolated RNA was converted to cDNA. Clones were read by immunoSEQ multiplex PCR, and TCRdb kept only the in-frame ones, dropping some. The sample lists roughly 230,000 clones; 9.6% were seen once. Input material: naive CD4+ T cells from blood. These receptors were taken from a woman under 30 in good health.

This clone was counted only a few times. The V gene is TRBV6-5, the J gene TRBJ2-7; D is uncertain. Per the germline V gene, CDR1 is MNHEY and CDR2 is SVGAGI. The length of the CDR3 is 13 residues. V lost 6 bases and J 6 bases, leaving 15 bases between the germline ends. Here the CDR3 reads CASSPIQTSEQYF. CDR3 DNA: TGTGCCAGCAGCCCCATACAGACGTCCGAGCAGTACTTC.

This clone was seen a handful of times. One junction end disagrees with the germline gene, perhaps due to a read error. The chain employs TRBV2 and TRBJ2-6; D is undetermined. The CDR3 loop spans 15 amino acids. Germline CDR1 SNHLY, CDR2 FYNNEI. The CDR3 bases are TGTGCCAGCAGCGAAGGTCACTCTGGGGCCAACGTCCTGACTTTC. It codes for CASSEGHSGANVLTF.

This rearrangement joins TRBV4-1 to TRBJ2-2, with D perhaps matching TRBD1 (6 bases). Trimming shortened V by 1 base and J by 0 bases, and 12 bases separated the two germline ends. The CDR3 extends over 17 amino acids. From germline, CDR1 is MGHRA and CDR2 YSYEKL. As DNA, the CDR3 is TGCGCCAGCAGCCAAGGGACAGTGGCCGCGAACACCGGGGAGCTGTTTTTT. It is translated as CASSQGTVAANTGELFF.

This clone was seen many times. The genes are TRBV7-9 and TRBJ1-5, with 8 bases lining up with TRBD1. Trimming at V came to 5 bases and at J to 2 bases, leaving 5 bases not matched to a gene. The germline V gene has CDR1 SEHNR and CDR2 FQNEAQ (reference sequence). The CDR3 sequence is 15 residues long. In DNA form, the CDR3 reads TGTGCCAGCAGCCCGATGGGACAGGGCAATCAGCCCCAGCATTTT. Translating it yields CASSPMGQGNQPQHF.

V is TRBV21-1 and J is TRBJ2-3; the table gives TRBD2 as D, unverified against the DNA. TRBV21-1 is a listed pseudogene. This CDR3 spans 19 amino acids. Written as DNA, the CDR3 is TGTGCCAGCAGCAGATACACGGGTCTGGCACAATGGGTCACAGATACGCAGTATTTT. Protein: CASSRYTGLAQWVTDTQYF.

This clone showed up just a few times. The chain joins TRBV16 to TRBJ2-3; the D gene is possibly TRBD2 (6 bases). The V end lost 5 bases, the J end lost 0 bases, and 9 bases lay between the germline ends. Germline-derived CDR1 and CDR2 are KGHSY and FQNENV. This CDR3 region has 14 residues. This CDR3 is CASSGRRSTDTQYF. DNA of the CDR3: TGTGCCAGCAGCGGGAGGAGAAGCACAGATACGCAGTATTTT. Using reference TRBV16 and TRBJ2-3 for the parts outside the CDR3, the full variable domain is GEEVAQTPKHLVRGEGQKAKLYCAPIKGHSYVFWYQQVLKNEFKFLISFQNENVFDETGMPKERFSAKCLPNSPCSLEIQATKLEDSAVYFCASSGRRSTDTQYFGPGTRLTVL.

This clone was seen only a few times. The CDR3 DNA reads as TGTGCCAGCAGTCCGGCCAGGGCAGCTGGAAACACCATATATTTT. Protein: CASSPARAAGNTIYF. The chain carries TRBV28 and TRBJ1-3; perhaps TRBD1 as D (5 bases). CDR1 is MDHEN, CDR2 SYDVKM, per germline. The CDR3 has 15 residues. With 5 bases removed from V and 2 bases from J, the gap between germline ends came to 13 bases.